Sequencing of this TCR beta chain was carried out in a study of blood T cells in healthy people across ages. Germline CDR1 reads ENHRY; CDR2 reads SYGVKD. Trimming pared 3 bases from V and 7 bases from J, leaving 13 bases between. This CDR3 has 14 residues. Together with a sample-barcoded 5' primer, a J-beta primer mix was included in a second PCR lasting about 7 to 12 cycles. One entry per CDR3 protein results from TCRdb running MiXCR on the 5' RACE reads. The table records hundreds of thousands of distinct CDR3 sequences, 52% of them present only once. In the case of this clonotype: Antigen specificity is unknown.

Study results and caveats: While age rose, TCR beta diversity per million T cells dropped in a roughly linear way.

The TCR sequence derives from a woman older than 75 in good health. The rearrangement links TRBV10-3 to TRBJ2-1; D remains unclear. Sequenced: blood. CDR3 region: CAISDSLRRNEQFF. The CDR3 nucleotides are TGTGCCATCAGTGACAGTCTCCGAAGGAATGAGCAGTTCTTC.